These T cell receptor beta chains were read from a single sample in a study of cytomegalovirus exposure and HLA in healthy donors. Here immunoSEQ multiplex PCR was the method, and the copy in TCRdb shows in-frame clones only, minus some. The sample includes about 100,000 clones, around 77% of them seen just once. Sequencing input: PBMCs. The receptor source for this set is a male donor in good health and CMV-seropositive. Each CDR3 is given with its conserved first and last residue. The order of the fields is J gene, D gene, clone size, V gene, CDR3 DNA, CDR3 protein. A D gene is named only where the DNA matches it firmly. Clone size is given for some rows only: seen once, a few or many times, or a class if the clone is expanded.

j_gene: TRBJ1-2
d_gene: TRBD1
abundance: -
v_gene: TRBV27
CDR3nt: TGTGCCAGCAGTTTATTGGGCAGGGGGCGACAGAACTATGGCTACACCTTC
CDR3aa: CASSLLGRGRQNYGYTF

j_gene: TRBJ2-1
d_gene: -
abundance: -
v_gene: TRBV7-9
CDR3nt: TGTGCCAGCATCATATCTGGCGGGGGCGACAATGAGCAGTTCTTC
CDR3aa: CASIISGGGDNEQFF

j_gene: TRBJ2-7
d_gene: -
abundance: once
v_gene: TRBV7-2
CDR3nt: TGTGCCAGCAGCTTATCCCCTTCCGGGGGCTACGAGCAGTACTTC
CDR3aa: CASSLSPSGGYEQYF

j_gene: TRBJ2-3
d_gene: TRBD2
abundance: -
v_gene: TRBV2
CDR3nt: TGTGCCAGCATCTCGACTAGCGGTGTCCCAGATACGCAGTATTTT
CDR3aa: CASISTSGVPDTQYF

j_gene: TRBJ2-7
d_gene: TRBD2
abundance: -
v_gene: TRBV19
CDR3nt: TGTGCCAGTAGTATGCGCCGGGAGGGCTCCTACGAGCAGTACTTC
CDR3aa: CASSMRREGSYEQYF

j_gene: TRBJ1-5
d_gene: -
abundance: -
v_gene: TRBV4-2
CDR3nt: TGTGCCAGCAGCCAAGGGGATTTAGGGGATCAGCCCCAGCATTTT
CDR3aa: CASSQGDLGDQPQHF

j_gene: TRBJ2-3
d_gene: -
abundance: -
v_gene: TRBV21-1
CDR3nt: TGTGCCAGCAGCTCAAGGCTTAGCGGGAGGCTTAGCACAGATACGCAGTATTTT
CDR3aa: CASSSRLSGRLSTDTQYF

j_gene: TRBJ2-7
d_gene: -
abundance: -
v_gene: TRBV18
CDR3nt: TGTGCCAGCTCACACCCCAGTCTGAGGTCCTACGAGCAGTACTTC
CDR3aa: CASSHPSLRSYEQYF

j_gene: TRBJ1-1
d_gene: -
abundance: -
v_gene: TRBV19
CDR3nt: TGTGCCACCGGGGAACTCAACACTGAAGCTTTCTTT
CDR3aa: CATGELNTEAFF

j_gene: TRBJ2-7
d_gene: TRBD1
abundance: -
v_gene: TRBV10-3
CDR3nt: TGTGCCATTTGCCGCGACAGGGGCTACGAGCAGTACTTC
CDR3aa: CAICRDRGYEQYF

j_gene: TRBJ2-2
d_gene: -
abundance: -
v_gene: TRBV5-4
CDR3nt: TGTGCCAGCAGCTTGTGGGGCGTCACCGGGGAGCTGTTTTTT
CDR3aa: CASSLWGVTGELFF

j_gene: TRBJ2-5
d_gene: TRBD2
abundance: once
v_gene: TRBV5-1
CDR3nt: TGCGCCAGCAGCTTGGGGTCTAGCGGACAAGAGACCCAGTACTTC
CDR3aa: CASSLGSSGQETQYF

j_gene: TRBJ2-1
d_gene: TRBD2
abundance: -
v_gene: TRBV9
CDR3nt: TGTGCCAGCAGCGTAAGAGCGGGAGTGGGGGATGAGCAGTTCTTC
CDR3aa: CASSVRAGVGDEQFF

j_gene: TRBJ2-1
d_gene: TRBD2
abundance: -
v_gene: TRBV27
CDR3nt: TGTGCCAGCAGCAAACGCGGACTAGCGGGATATAATGAGCAGTTCTTC
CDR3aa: CASSKRGLAGYNEQFF

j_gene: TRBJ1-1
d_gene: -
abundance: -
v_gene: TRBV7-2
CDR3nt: TGTGCCAGCAGCTTAGCCCCTCTCCCTGAAGCTTTCTTT
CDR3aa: CASSLAPLPEAFF

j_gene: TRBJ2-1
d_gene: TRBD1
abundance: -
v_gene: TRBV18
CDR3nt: TGTGCCAGCTCGCTTCGGACAGGGGGCAATGAGCAGTTCTTC
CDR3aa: CASSLRTGGNEQFF

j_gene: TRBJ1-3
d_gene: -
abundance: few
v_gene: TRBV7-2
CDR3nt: TGTGCCAGCAGCCGACGAGGCTCTGGAAACACCATATATTTT
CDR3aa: CASSRRGSGNTIYF

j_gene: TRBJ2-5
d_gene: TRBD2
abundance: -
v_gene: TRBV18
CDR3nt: TGTGCCAGCTCACCGGCGGGACTAGAGGAAGAGACCCAGTACTTC
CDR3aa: CASSPAGLEEETQYF

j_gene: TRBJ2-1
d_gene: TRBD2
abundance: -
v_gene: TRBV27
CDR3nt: TGTGCCAGCAGGCTGGGACTAGCGGAAAGCTCCTACAATGAGCAGTTCTTC
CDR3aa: CASRLGLAESSYNEQFF

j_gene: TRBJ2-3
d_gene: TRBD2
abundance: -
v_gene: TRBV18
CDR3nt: TGTGCCAGCTCACCCCCAGCGGGAGGGATCACAGATACGCAGTATTTT
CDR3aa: CASSPPAGGITDTQYF

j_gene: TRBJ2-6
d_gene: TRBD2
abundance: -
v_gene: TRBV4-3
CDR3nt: TGCGCCAGCAGCCAAGAGGGGGGGGGAGGGGCCAACGTCCTGACTTTC
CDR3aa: CASSQEGGGGANVLTF

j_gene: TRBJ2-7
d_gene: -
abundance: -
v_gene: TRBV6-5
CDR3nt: TGTGCCAGCAGTTACCAATCAGGGGCCTCCTACGAGCAGTACTTC
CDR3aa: CASSYQSGASYEQYF

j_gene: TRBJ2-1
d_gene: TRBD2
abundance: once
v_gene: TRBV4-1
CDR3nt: TGCGCCAGCAGCCAAGATTACAGTAGGGGACTAGCGGGAGGGCCCTCCTACAATGAGCAGTTCTTC
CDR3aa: CASSQDYSRGLAGGPSYNEQFF

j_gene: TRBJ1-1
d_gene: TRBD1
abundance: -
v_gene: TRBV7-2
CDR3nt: TGTGCCAGCAGCTATGACAGGGGGCGAGGCGCTTTCTTT
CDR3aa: CASSYDRGRGAFF

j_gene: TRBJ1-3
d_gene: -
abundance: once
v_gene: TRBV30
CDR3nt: TGTGCCTGGAGTCCGGACAGTCTCGGAAACACCATATATTTT
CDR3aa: CAWSPDSLGNTIYF

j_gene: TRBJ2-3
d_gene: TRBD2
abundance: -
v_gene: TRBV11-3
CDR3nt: TGTGCCAGCAGCGCCAGCGGGACTAGCACAGATACGCAGTATTTT
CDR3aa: CASSASGTSTDTQYF

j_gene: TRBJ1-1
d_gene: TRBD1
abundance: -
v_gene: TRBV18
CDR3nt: TGTGCCAGCTCACCAACGAAACAGGGGGCCAATCCACGTGAAGCTTTCTTT
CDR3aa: CASSPTKQGANPREAFF

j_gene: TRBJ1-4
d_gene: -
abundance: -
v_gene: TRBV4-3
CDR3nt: TGCGCCAGCAGCCAAGCGGCAGGCTCCCTCACTAATGAAAAACTGTTTTTT
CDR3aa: CASSQAAGSLTNEKLFF

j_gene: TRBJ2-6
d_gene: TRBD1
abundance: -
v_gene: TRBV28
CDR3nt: TGTGCCAGCATAGAGGGGGCTTCTGGGGCCAACGGCCTGACTTTC
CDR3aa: CASIEGASGANGLTF

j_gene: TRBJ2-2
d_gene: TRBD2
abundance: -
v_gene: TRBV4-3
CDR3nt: TGCGCCAGCAGCCAAGAGGGCGGGGGGAACACCGGGGAGCTGTTTTTT
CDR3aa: CASSQEGGGNTGELFF

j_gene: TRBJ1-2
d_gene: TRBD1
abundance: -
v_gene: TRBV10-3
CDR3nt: TGTGCCATCAGTGAGTCGACAGGGCGCCGGTCCTATGGCTACACCTTC
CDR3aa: CAISESTGRRSYGYTF

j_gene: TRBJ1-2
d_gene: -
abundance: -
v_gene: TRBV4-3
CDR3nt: TGCGCCAGCAGCCAAGTGGGAGCTAACTATGGCTACACCTTC
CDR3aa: CASSQVGANYGYTF

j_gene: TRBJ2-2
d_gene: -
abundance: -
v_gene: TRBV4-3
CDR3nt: TGCGCCAGCAGCCAAGTCCCCACGGAGGGGGAGCTGTTTTTT
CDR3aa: CASSQVPTEGELFF

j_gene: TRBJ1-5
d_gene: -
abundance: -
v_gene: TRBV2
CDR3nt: TGTGCCAGCAGCGCCCGAGGTGTTAGCAATCAGCCCCAGCATTTT
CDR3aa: CASSARGVSNQPQHF

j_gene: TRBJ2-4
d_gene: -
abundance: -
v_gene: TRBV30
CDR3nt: TGTGCCTGGAGTGTAAGTGGGGCAGCCAAAAACATTCAGTACTTC
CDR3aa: CAWSVSGAAKNIQYF

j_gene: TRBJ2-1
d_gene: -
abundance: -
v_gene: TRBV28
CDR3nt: TGTGCCAGCAGGGACTCAAAGGCCTACAATGAGCAGTTCTTC
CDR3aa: CASRDSKAYNEQFF

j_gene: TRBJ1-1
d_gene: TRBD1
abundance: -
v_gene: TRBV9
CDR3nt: TGTGCCAGCAGCCTGGGGACAGCGAACACTGAAGCTTTCTTT
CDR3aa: CASSLGTANTEAFF

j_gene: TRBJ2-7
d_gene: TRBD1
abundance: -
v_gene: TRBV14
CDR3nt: TGTGCCAGCAGCTACCGGAACAGGACAGGGGCCTACGAGCAGTACTTC
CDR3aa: CASSYRNRTGAYEQYF